The TCR beta chain under discussion was sequenced for a study of OX40 agonist ivuxolimab in advanced cancers. Study as a whole: Participants could have had prior anti-PD-1, anti-PD-L1 or anti-CTLA-4 therapy, and around 40% had some.

As concerns this clone: Its antigen is unidentified.

Germline lookup yields CDR1 MDHEN and CDR2 SYDVKM. The CDR3 is made up of 14 amino acids. V lost 7 bases and J lost 4, with 16 bases in between. The study's findings and limits: People who partly responded at 0.1-3.0 mg/kg had some of the least clonal expansion seen. On average, CD8+ T cells had more expanded clones than CD4+. Among the nonresponders, some also had low normalized T-cell clonal expansion.

Method: immunoSEQ multiplex PCR; TCRdb's copy keeps in-frame clones and lacks some. The sample carries tens of thousands of clones, 91% recorded once. The starting material was CD4+ or CD8+ T cells sorted from blood, obtained in a trial of the OX40 agonist ivuxolimab. The TCR comes from an adult with an advanced solid tumor such as melanoma, head and neck, liver or kidney cancer. The chain recombines TRBV28 with TRBJ1-1; tentatively, D is TRBD1 (6 bases). CDR3 sequence (DNA): TGTGCCAGCACAACCACAGGGTGGAGCACTGAAGCTTTCTTT. Residues: CASTTTGWSTEAFF.